The present TCR beta chain was sequenced within a study of siplizumab effects on memory and regulatory T cells. Whole-study findings and limits: It was not possible to assign a naive or memory phenotype to roughly 80-97% of proliferating CD4+ or CD8+ clones. In siplizumab conditions, mappable alloreactive CD4+ clones averaged 68.8% Treg-derived, against under 30% in controls.

Trimming removed 2 bases at V and 7 bases at J, with 10 bases between. The CDR3 spans 14 residues. CDR1 and CDR2 from the germline V gene are SGDLS and YYNGEE. The protocol was immunoSEQ multiplex PCR, while the TCRdb copy is restricted to in-frame clones and leaves out a portion. The profile shows around 7,000 clones, around 66% of them singletons. Turning to this clone: Its antigen is as yet unknown.

This chain links TRBV9 with TRBJ1-6, with unresolved D. The receptor comes from a human donor in good health. Sequenced sample: effector memory CD8+ T cells sorted from blood. Subset indicated: unstimulated CD8+ effector memory T cells. The CDR3 DNA reads TGTGCCAGCAGCGTGGGTCAGGACAATTCACCCCTCCACTTT. This codes for CASSVGQDNSPLHF.